There are a few counts of the clone carrying this T cell receptor (beta chain). No antigen is known for it. The CDR3 is made up of 15 amino acids. Germline V gene lookup returns CDR1 LGHNA and CDR2 YNFKEQ. Deletions cut 4 bases from V and 3 bases from J, with 12 bases between. The source of the sample is a study of cytomegalovirus exposure and HLA in healthy donors. Study outcomes and limitations: An analysis done earlier found most TCR beta V segments productive about 90% or about 30% of the time.

With 60 Vbeta and 13 Jbeta primers, the PCR was carried out. Sequencing used immunoSEQ multiplex PCR; TCRdb keeps in-frame clones, though not all of them. The profile shows approximately 150,000 clones, 60% to 80% of them singletons. Sequencing was done on a sample of PBMCs. This receptor was identified in a woman aged 45-60 years in good health and CMV-seropositive. The chain is built from TRBV4-2 and TRBJ1-4, with D hard to call. CDR3 coding DNA: TGTGCCAGCAGCCGAGCCGTTGGAGCTAATGAAAAACTGTTTTTT. Its translation: CASSRAVGANEKLFF.